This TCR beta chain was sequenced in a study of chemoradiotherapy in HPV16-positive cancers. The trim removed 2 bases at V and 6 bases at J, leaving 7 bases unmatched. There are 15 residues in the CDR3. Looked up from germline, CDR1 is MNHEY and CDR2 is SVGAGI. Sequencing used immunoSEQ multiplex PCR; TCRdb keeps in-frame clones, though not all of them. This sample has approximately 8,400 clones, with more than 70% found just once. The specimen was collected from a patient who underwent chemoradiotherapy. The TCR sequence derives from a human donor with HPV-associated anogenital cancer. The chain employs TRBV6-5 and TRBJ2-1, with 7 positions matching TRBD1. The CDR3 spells CASSYESGGPNEQFF. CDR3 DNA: TGTGCCAGCAGTTACGAGTCAGGGGGTCCCAATGAGCAGTTCTTC.